This TCR beta chain was captured in a study of T cell responses to AZD1222 COVID-19 vaccine (dated by TCRdb to about 2021). With respect to the entire study: A total of 233 trial participants underwent TCR sequencing, of whom 207 received two doses of AZD1222 and about 25 received two doses of the MenACWY control vaccine. Enrollment into the trials was organized by age into subgroups of 18-55, 56-69 and 70-plus years, and those subgroups contained roughly 140, 27 and 60 TCR-sequenced participants, respectively.

The CDR3 regions of human TCRbeta chains were subjected to immunosequencing. From the authors' description of their analysis: Repertoire TCRs were matched against a reference library of SARS-CoV-2-specific TCRs generated with the MIRA antigen-specificity platform. Breadth was defined as the fraction of unique TCRs that were SARS-CoV-2-associated, and depth was defined as the fraction of total T cells that were SARS-CoV-2-associated. Using the MIRA data, each spike-specific TCR was assigned both to the spike region to which the TCR was reactive and to a CD4 or CD8 class. Log10-transformed breadth and depth values were compared by one-way ANOVA with Sidak's multiple comparisons tests. This immuneACCESS table, as held by TCRdb, lists in-frame sequences with V and J called but not all clones. Of the missing ones, under half trace to an unresolved V gene in checked studies; the others have no known cause. V and J calls and clone size are as listed in that table; D and trimming were resolved from the DNA. The sample has over 130,000 clones on record, about 91% of them singletons. In total, the top ten clones hold 9.3% of the sample.

The time point label, as the study defines it: about 28 days (+/-7) after the second vaccine dose. Because spike-specific TCR depth and breadth did not differ between the two schedules, AZD1222 recipients who got a second dose at roughly 4 weeks were pooled with those who got a second dose at roughly 12 weeks. Vaccinee samples were obtained from the UK trials COV001 and COV002, which included a single-blind randomized controlled phase 2/3 trial of AZD1222 (ChAdOx1 nCoV-19) in healthy adults. Trial participant PBMC samples were collected at day 0 and day 28 after the second dose for TCRbeta chain sequencing. V is cut by 3 bases and J by 0 bases, and the space between the germline ends is 9 bases. The CDR3 covers 15 residues, taking in both the cysteine and the phenylalanine. Kept here is only the CDR3 DNA, which spans 45 bases and is read in frame from base 1. CDR1 is given as KGHSH and CDR2 as LQKENI, both from the germline V gene.

Study-wide findings and limitations: The whole spike protein was spanned by vaccine-associated CD4 TCRs, and dominant responses were seen in regions 160-218 and 743-854. Conclusions about previously exposed vaccinees are limited, since just a handful of AZD1222 recipients were seropositive for SARS-CoV-2 at baseline. Reportedly, close to half of the unique spike-specific TCRs recognized epitopes lying outside the regions that are mutated in the B.1.351 and B.1.1.7 variants. The 56-69-year group was small, and its depth increase did not reach significance, likely because of low power. Participants were mostly white British, with more females than males. The authors suggested clonal diversity may have been underestimated. Because no samples from the day 14 peak response were available, repertoires could be characterized only after the peak T cell response. After two AZD1222 doses, both the breadth and the depth of spike-specific TCRs were significantly higher than at day 0 and than in MenACWY recipients.

With regard to this clone: There is no known antigen for this receptor. Base qualities are not provided; no much larger clone lies one nucleotide away.

The chain couples TRBV18 to TRBJ1-3; the D gene is unclear. The receptor's source is an adult who received the AZD1222 COVID-19 vaccine. The specimen comprised peripheral blood, sampled 28 days after the second AZD1222 dose. CDR3 reads: CASSPTRTSGNTIYF. The DNA sequence reads TGTGCCAGCTCACCCACACGTACCTCTGGAAACACCATATATTTT.